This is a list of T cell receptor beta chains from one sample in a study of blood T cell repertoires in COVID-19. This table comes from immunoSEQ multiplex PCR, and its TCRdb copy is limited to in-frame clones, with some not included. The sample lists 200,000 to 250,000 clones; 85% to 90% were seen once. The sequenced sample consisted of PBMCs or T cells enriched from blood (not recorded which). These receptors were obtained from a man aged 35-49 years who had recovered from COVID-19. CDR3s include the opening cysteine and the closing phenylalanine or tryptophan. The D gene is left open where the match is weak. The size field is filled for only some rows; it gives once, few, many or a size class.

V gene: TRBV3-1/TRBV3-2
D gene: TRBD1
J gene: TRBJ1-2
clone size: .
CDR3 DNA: TGTGCCAGCAGGCCACAGGGGTTGGACTATGGCTACACCTTC
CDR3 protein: CASRPQGLDYGYTF

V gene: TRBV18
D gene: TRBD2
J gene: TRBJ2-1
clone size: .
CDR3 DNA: TGTGCCAGCTCACCTTCTAGCGGAGCATACAATGAGCAGTTCTTC
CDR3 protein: CASSPSSGAYNEQFF

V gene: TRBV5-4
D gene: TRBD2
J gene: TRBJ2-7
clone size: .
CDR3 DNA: TGTGCCAGCAGCTTACAGACTAGCGGGGGGACTTTCTACGAGCAGTACTTC
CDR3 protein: CASSLQTSGGTFYEQYF

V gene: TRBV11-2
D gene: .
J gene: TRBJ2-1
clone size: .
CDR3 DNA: TGTGCCAGCAGCCCCCTCCAGTCCTACAATGAGCAGTTCTTC
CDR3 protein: CASSPLQSYNEQFF

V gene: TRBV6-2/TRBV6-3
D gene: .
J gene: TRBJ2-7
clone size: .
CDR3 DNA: TGTGCCAGCAGTTACGGCTACAGCCCCATTGACGAGCAGTACTTC
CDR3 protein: CASSYGYSPIDEQYF

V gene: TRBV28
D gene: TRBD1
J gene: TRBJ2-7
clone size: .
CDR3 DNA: TGTGCCAGCAGGGTACAGGGGGGAAACGAGCAGTACTTC
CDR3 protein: CASRVQGGNEQYF

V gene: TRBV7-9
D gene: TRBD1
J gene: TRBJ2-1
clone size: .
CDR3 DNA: TGTGCCAGCAGCCAGGGTGGGACAGTTGGATACAATGAGCAGTTCTTC
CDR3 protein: CASSQGGTVGYNEQFF

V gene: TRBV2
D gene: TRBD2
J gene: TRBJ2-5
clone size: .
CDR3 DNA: TGTGCCAGCACGGGACTAGTGGGGGAGACCCAGTACTTC
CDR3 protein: CASTGLVGETQYF

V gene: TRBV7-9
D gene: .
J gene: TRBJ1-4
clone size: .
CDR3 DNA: TGTGCCAGCAGCTTAGAGGGCAGGGCAGAAAAACTGTTTTTT
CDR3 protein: CASSLEGRAEKLFF

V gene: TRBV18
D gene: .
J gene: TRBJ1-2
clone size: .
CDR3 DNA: TGTGCCAGCTCAGGAGGACAGATACACTATGGCTACACCTTC
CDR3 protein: CASSGGQIHYGYTF

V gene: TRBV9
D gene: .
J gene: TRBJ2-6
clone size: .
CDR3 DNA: TGTGCCAGCAGCGTTAGTGGGGCCAACGTCCTGACTTTC
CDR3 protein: CASSVSGANVLTF

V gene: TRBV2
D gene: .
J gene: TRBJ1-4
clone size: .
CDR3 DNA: TGTGCCAGCAGTGAAGCGGGGGGGGTAGGAGAACTGTTTTTT
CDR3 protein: CASSEAGGVGELFF

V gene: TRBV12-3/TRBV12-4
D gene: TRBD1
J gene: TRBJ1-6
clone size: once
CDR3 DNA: TGTGCCAGCCGACAGGGGTATAATTCACCCCTCCACTTT
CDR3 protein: CASRQGYNSPLHF

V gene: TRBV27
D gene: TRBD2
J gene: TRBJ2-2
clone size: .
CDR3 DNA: TGTGCCAGCAGTTTGCGGACTAGCAACACCGGGGAGCTGTTTTTT
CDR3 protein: CASSLRTSNTGELFF

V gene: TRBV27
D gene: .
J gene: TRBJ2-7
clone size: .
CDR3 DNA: TGTGCCAGCAGTTTAAACAGCCTAAGCTTCTACGAGCAGTACTTC
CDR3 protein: CASSLNSLSFYEQYF

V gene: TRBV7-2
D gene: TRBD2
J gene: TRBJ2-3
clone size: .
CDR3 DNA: TGTGCCAGCAGCTTTGGAGCGGGGGGATGGGGCACAGATACGCAGTATTTT
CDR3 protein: CASSFGAGGWGTDTQYF

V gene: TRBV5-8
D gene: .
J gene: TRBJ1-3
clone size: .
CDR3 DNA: TGTGCCAGCAGCTCAAGCTACTCAAGTTCTGGAAACACCATATATTTT
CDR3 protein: CASSSSYSSSGNTIYF

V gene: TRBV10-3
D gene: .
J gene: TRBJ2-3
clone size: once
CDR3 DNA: TGTGCCATCAGCGATACCTGGGGACTAGATACGCAGTATTTT
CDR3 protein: CAISDTWGLDTQYF

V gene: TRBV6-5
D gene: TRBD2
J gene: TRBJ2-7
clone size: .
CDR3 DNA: TGTGCCAGCAGAGATAGCGGGGGGGCATACGAGCAGTACTTC
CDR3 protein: CASRDSGGAYEQYF

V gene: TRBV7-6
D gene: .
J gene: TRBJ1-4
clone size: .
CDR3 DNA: TGTGCCAGCAGCTTAGGCCAAACGGATGAAAAACTGTTTTTT
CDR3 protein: CASSLGQTDEKLFF

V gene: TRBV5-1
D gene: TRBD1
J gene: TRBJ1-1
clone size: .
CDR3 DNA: TGCGCCAGCAGCTTGGACGGTGGGGACAGGCGGATCTTT
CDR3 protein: CASSLDGGDRRIF

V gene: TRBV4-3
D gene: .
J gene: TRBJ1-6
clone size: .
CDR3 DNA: TGCGCCAGCAGCCTACAGAATTCACCCCTCCACTTT
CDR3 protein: CASSLQNSPLHF

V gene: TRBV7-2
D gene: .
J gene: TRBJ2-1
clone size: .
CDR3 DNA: TGTGCCAGCAGCTTAGGAGGGGGGGGTAATGAGCAGTTCTTC
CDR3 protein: CASSLGGGGNEQFF

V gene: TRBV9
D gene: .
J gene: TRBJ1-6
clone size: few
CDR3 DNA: TGTGCCAGCAGCCCAGAGGGGGGGCCCCGACCGAATTCACCCCTCCACTTT
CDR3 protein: CASSPEGGPRPNSPLHF

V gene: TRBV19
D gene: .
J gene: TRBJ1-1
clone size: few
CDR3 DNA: TGTGCCAGTAGTAGCCAGCCAGGCGTCACTGAAGCTTTCTTT
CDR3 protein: CASSSQPGVTEAFF

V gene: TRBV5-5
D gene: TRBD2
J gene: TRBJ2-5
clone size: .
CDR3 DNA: TGTGCCAGCAGCTGGGACTATGCAGAGACCCAGTACTTC
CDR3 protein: CASSWDYAETQYF

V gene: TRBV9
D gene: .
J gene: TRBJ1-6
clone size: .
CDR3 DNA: TGTGCCAGCAGCGCCCTCCCAGAAAACTATAATTCACCCCTCCACTTT
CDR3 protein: CASSALPENYNSPLHF

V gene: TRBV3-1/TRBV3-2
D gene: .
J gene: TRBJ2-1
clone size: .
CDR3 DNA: TGTGCCAGCAGCCCTGGAACAGGCTACTACAATGAGCAGTTCTTC
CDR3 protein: CASSPGTGYYNEQFF

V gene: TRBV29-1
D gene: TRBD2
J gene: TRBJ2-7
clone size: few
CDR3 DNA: TGCAGCGTTGCCCCTAGCGGGACTTACGAGCAGTACTTC
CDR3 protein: CSVAPSGTYEQYF

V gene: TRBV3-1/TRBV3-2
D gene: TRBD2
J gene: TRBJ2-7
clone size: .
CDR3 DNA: TGTGCCAGCAGCCAAGGGAGTACTAGCGGCTACGAGCAGTACTTC
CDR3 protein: CASSQGSTSGYEQYF

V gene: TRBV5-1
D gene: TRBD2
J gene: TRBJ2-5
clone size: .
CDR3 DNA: TGCGCCAGCAGCTCCCGAGGACTAGCGGCAGGCCTCAGTCAAGAGACCCAGTACTTC
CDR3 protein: CASSSRGLAAGLSQETQYF